This T cell receptor beta chain was sequenced for a study of somatic mutations in cytotoxic T cells in rheumatoid arthritis. In the study overall: Patients gave 30 ml EDTA peripheral blood immediately after diagnosis, prior to starting treatment. Study-wide results and caveats: Age-dependent increases in CD8+ clonality occurred in rheumatoid arthritis patients but not in healthy controls.

Concerning this clone: The antigen remains unidentified.

The length of the CDR3 is 13 residues. Germline V gene sequence: CDR1 PRHDT, CDR2 FYEKMQ (reference sequence). With 7 bases clipped from V and 5 bases from J, the junction kept 5 bases outside the gene matches. Repertoires were generated with immunoSEQ multiplex PCR, while TCRdb's copy carries only in-frame clones and drops some. The sample shows 16,000 or so clones, 79% of them seen only once. This TCR was sampled from an adult with rheumatoid arthritis. The chain couples TRBV13 to TRBJ2-7, with TRBD2 matching 10 bases. What was sequenced was CD8+ T cells sorted from blood. CDR3 in DNA: TGTGCCAGCAACCCTAGCGGGAGCGACGAGCAGTACTTC. Translated, it gives CASNPSGSDEQYF. The variable domain in full, with the rest retrieved from reference TRBV13 and TRBJ2-7, is AAGVIQSPRHLIKEKRETATLKCYPIPRHDTVYWYQQGPGQDPQFLISFYEKMQSDKGSIPDRFSAQQFSDYHSELNMSSLELGDSALYFCASNPSGSDEQYFGPGTRLTVT.